The 13 T cell receptor beta chains below all came from one sample that was sequenced in a study of liver allograft versus peripheral blood T cells (dated by TCRdb to the early 2020s). Study-level background: T cell receptor repertoires present within transplanted livers were compared with repertoires in the peripheral blood of liver transplant recipients.

Sequencing used an Illumina MiSeq. TCRdb redid the processing of the public reads, applying fastp at Q25 and MiXCR, and retained in-frame beta chains. Merged by CDR3 protein, the rows form single entries marked with the most common genes and DNA. This sample lists roughly 8,300 distinct CDR3 sequences; 15% were detected once. Together, the top ten hold around 3% of the sample. The receptors originated from a human patient who had a liver transplant. Donor T cells from the graft may be present among the T cells after a transplant.

This clonotype is labeled medium-sized. J is TRBJ2-5 and V is TRBV27, with 8 bases that match TRBD2. V was pared by 2 bases and J by 6 bases, with 11 bases of the junction left unmatched. The CDR3 runs 16 residues. From germline, CDR1 is MNHEY and CDR2 SMNVEV (reference sequence). CDR3 nucleotide sequence: TGTGCCAGCAGTTTACAGCCTAGCGGGTCCCGGAAGACCCAGTACTTC. It is translated as CASSLQPSGSRKTQYF.

By share, this clonotype counts as medium-sized. The chain joins TRBV12-3 or TRBV12-4 to TRBJ1-5, with a possible D match to TRBD1 (5 bases). The length of the CDR3 is 14 residues. The V gene lost 3 bases and the J gene lost 1 base, with 7 bases spanning the gap. The CDR3 sequence is CASSLAGSNQPQHF. The CDR3 DNA reads TGTGCCAGCAGTTTGGCAGGGAGCAATCAGCCCCAGCATTTT.

This clonotype appeared many times. The chain links TRBV5-6 to TRBJ2-2; D tentatively reads TRBD1 or TRBD2 (5 bases each). V was shortened by 3 bases and J by 0 bases, with 9 bases between the two germline ends. From germline, CDR1 is SGHDT and CDR2 YYEEEE. This CDR3 spans 15 amino acids. In DNA, the CDR3 is TGTGCCAGCAGCTCGGGACGTACGAACACCGGGGAGCTGTTTTTT. This gives the protein CASSSGRTNTGELFF.

This clonotype was found a few times. The V call is TRBV7-9, the J call TRBJ2-1; possible D gene TRBD2, 6 bases. The V and J ends lost 1 base and 3 bases respectively, with 7 bases between them. Germline-derived CDR1 and CDR2 are SEHNR and FQNEAQ (reference sequence). The CDR3 has 14 residues. CDR3 nucleotides: TGTGCCAGCAGCTTAGGGGACTTCTACAATGAGCAGTTCTTC. Translating it yields CASSLGDFYNEQFF.

This clonotype has more than one count but fewer than ten. The genes are TRBV20-1 and TRBJ2-3; 11 bases are a match to TRBD2. CDR1 and CDR2 (germline): DFQATT, SNEGSKA (reference sequence). The length of the CDR3 is 21 residues. Trimming cost V 1 base and J 2 bases; bases outside gene matches: 20. The CDR3 loop reads CSARVPPGTSGSPTYTDTQYF. CDR3 nucleotide sequence: TGCAGTGCTAGAGTACCCCCGGGGACTAGCGGATCGCCGACATACACAGATACGCAGTATTTT.

This clonotype has only a few counts. The DNA for the CDR3 is TGTGCCAGCAGCTTAGCGACGACCGGGACACCATACTCCTACGAGCAGTACTTC. The encoded protein is CASSLATTGTPYSYEQYF. This sequence joins TRBV11-1 and TRBJ2-7; possibly TRBD1 for D (6 bases). V shed 0 bases and J shed 0 bases, with 18 bases lying between them. The length of the CDR3 is 18 residues. Per the germline V gene, CDR1 is SGHAT and CDR2 is FQDESV (reference sequence).

This clonotype was detected only a few times. The genes are TRBV19 and TRBJ2-5; D unclear. The CDR3 contains 14 residues. The V gene's germline CDR1 is LNHDA and CDR2 SQIVND (reference sequence). Trimming shortened V by 1 base and J by 5 bases, and 11 bases separated the two germline ends. CDR3: CASSIALGRETQYF. DNA of the CDR3: TGTGCCAGTAGTATAGCTTTAGGGCGGGAGACCCAGTACTTC.

This chain links TRBV5-1 with TRBJ1-2, with 8 bases identical to TRBD1. Germline-derived CDR1 and CDR2 are SGHRS and YFSETQ. With V trimmed by 0 bases and J by 14 bases, 6 bases remained unmatched. CDR3 length equals 12 residues. The CDR3 region has the DNA TGCGCCAGCAGCTTGGATCAGGGGGCAAGAACCTTC. Translating it yields CASSLDQGARTF.

In this sample, this clonotype turned up many times. The CDR3 DNA reads TGTGCCAGCAGTGAGTCCGGGACTAGCGGGAGGACCTACACCGGGGAGCTGTTTTTT. Its protein is CASSESGTSGRTYTGELFF. The V and J genes are TRBV25-1 and TRBJ2-2; TRBD2 matches at 15 bases. V shed 3 bases, J shed 3 bases, and the junction held 8 bases outside the gene matches. The CDR3 is 19 residues long. Germline V gene sequence: CDR1 MGHDK, CDR2 SYGVNS.

This clonotype was counted only a few times. V usage is TRBV11-2 and J usage is TRBJ1-5, with D unresolved. The germline gives CDR1 SGHAT, CDR2 FQNNGV. Between the trimmed V and J ends, which lost 3 bases and 1 base, there was a span of 10 bases. The CDR3 has 15 amino acids. The CDR3 coding sequence is TGTGCCAGCAGCTTTGGACCCGACAGCAATCAGCCCCAGCATTTT. Its translation: CASSFGPDSNQPQHF.

The chain joins TRBV24-1 to TRBJ2-2; TRBD1 matches at 11 bases. The germline V gene encodes CDR1 KGHDR and CDR2 SFDVKD. V trimming: 3 bases; J trimming: 7 bases; junction bases outside the gene matches: 9. This CDR3 is built from 17 residues. CDR3 DNA sequence: TGTGCCACCAGTGATACCTTGGGACAGGGGGTCAGCGGGGAGCTGTTTTTT. It is translated as CATSDTLGQGVSGELFF.

This clonotype was detected only a few times. The chain joins TRBV20-1 to TRBJ1-1; D remains ambiguous. The CDR3 has 12 amino acids. V was shortened by 1 base and J by 5 bases, with 8 bases between the two germline ends. Germline V gene lookup returns CDR1 DFQATT and CDR2 SNEGSKA (reference sequence). The CDR3 loop is CSARGSGTEAFF. CDR3 nucleotide sequence: TGCAGTGCTAGAGGCAGTGGTACTGAAGCTTTCTTT.

This clonotype appeared a few times. The genes are TRBV7-9 and TRBJ1-6; 7 nucleotides align to TRBD1. Germline assignment: CDR1 SEHNR and CDR2 FQNEAQ (reference sequence). The CDR3 covers 17 residues. Losses at the gene ends were 5 bases for V and 2 bases for J; bases not matched to a gene: 9. The CDR3 loop reads CASSLQGEETYNSPLHF. The CDR3 nucleotides are TGTGCCAGCAGCCTTCAGGGGGAGGAAACCTATAATTCACCCCTCCACTTT.